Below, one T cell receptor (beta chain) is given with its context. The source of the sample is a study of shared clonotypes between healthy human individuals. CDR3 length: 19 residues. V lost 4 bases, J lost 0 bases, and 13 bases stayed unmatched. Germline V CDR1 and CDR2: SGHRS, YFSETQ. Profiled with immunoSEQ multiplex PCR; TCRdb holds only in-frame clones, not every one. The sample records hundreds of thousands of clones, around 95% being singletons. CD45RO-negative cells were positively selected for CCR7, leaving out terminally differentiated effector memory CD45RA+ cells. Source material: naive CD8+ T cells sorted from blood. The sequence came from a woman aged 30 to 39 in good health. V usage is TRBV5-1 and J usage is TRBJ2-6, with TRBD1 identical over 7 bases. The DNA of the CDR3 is TGCGCCAGCAGCCCCCAACAGGGGCGGGCAAACTCTGGGGCCAACGTCCTGACTTTC. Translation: CASSPQQGRANSGANVLTF.